This entry lists 26 T cell receptor beta chains sequenced from one sample in a study of OX40 agonist ivuxolimab in advanced cancers. Assay used: immunoSEQ multiplex PCR; TCRdb lists only in-frame clones, some missing. The profile shows about 46,000 clones, 80% to 85% of them singletons. This material consisted of CD4+ or CD8+ T cells sorted from blood, taken in a trial of the OX40 agonist ivuxolimab. The source of these receptors is an adult with an advanced solid tumor such as melanoma, head and neck, liver or kidney cancer.

The rearrangement links TRBV18 to TRBJ2-3, with D maybe TRBD2 (7 bases). Germline values: CDR1 KGHSH, CDR2 LQKENI. The CDR3 contains 17 residues. V was shortened by 3 bases and J by 5 bases, with 21 bases between the two germline ends. The CDR3 DNA is TGTGCCAGCTCACCTTTCGGGATGGGGGGGGCCGGAGATACGCAGTATTTT. It encodes CASSPFGMGGAGDTQYF.

This chain uses TRBV20-1 with TRBJ2-7; D gene uncertain. Trimming cost V 1 base and J 4 bases, with 5 bases left between them. From germline, CDR1 is DFQATT and CDR2 SNEGSKA (reference sequence). The length of the CDR3 is 11 residues. DNA for the CDR3: TGCAGTGCTAGAGCGGAGTACGAGCAGTACTTC. This sequence encodes CSARAEYEQYF.

The V and J genes are TRBV5-1 and TRBJ1-1; D call uncertain. Germline assignment: CDR1 SGHRS and CDR2 YFSETQ. The CDR3 totals 15 residues. Deletions cut 4 bases from V and 0 bases from J, with 13 bases between. The CDR3 sequence: CASSDLGPMNTEAFF. The DNA for the CDR3 is TGCGCCAGCAGCGATTTAGGGCCCATGAACACTGAAGCTTTCTTT.

V is TRBV7-2 and J is TRBJ1-1; TRBD1 might be the D (6 bases). V lost 4 bases to trimming and J lost 8 bases, with 14 bases between them. This CDR3 has 13 residues. Germline V CDR1 and CDR2: SGHTA, FQGNSA. This CDR3 reads CASSSDSSVEAFF. The CDR3 DNA sequence: TGTGCCAGCAGCTCGGACAGTTCTGTGGAAGCTTTCTTT.

This chain joins TRBV14 and TRBJ1-1, with 7 bases matching TRBD1. The V and J ends lost 1 base and 9 bases, in that order; junction bases with no gene match: 8. CDR3 length: 14 residues. Germline CDR1 and CDR2: SGHDN and FVKESK. DNA for the CDR3: TGTGCCAGCAGCCAAGTAGGGCAGGGGGTACAAGCTTTCTTT. Translation: CASSQVGQGVQAFF.

This sequence joins TRBV19 and TRBJ1-6; D not resolved. With 5 bases removed from V and 7 bases from J, the gap between germline ends came to 9 bases. The CDR3 loop spans 13 amino acids. The germline CDR1 and CDR2 sequences are LNHDA and SQIVND (reference sequence). The CDR3 region has the DNA TGTGCCAGTAGTTTTGCTGGGAATTCACCCCTCCACTTT. It codes for CASSFAGNSPLHF.

The gene calls are TRBV7-8 and TRBJ2-6; D unclear. V was cut by 2 bases and J by 1 base, with 12 bases left in between. This CDR3 has 17 residues. Germline V gene sequence: CDR1 SGHVS, CDR2 FQNEAQ. CDR3: CASSLTPPGSGANVLTF. DNA of the CDR3: TGTGCCAGCAGCTTAACGCCCCCTGGGTCTGGGGCCAACGTCCTGACTTTC.

The sample holds one count of this clone. This chain joins TRBV5-6 and TRBJ2-1; 10 bases agree with TRBD2. Germline V lookup: CDR1 SGHDT, CDR2 YYEEEE. V dropped 3 bases and J dropped 7; count of bases not matched to a gene: 10. This CDR3 is built from 16 residues. CDR3 sequence: CASSWTAGGLGNEQFF. The CDR3 nucleotides read TGTGCCAGCAGCTGGACAGCGGGGGGGCTTGGAAATGAGCAGTTCTTC.

The V gene is TRBV11-3, the J gene TRBJ1-5, with 9 bases aligning to TRBD1. Per germline, CDR1 SGHNT and CDR2 YENEEA. This CDR3 region has 13 residues. J lost 7 bases, V lost 5 bases, and 3 bases had no gene match. The CDR3 loop reads CASSGGTGQPQHF. CDR3 in DNA: TGTGCCAGCAGCGGGGGGACAGGGCAGCCCCAGCATTTT.

The gene calls are TRBV5-8 and TRBJ2-3; the match to TRBD2 covers 14 bases. The junction had 8 bases not matched to a gene; V was cut back by 4 bases and J by 4 bases. The germline V gene has CDR1 SGHTS and CDR2 YDEGEE. The CDR3 is made up of 17 amino acids. The CDR3 spells CASSLPTSGRGPDTQYF. CDR3 DNA sequence: TGTGCCAGCAGCCTGCCGACTAGCGGGAGGGGCCCAGATACGCAGTATTTT.

In this sample, this clone turned up a few times. V is TRBV2 and J is TRBJ2-7, with TRBD2 matching 11 bases. The V and J ends lost 1 base and 7 bases, in that order; junction bases with no gene match: 9. The CDR3 is 16 amino acids. Per germline, CDR1 SNHLY and CDR2 FYNNEI. Here the CDR3 reads CASSEGVLAGGFEQYF. The CDR3 coding sequence is TGTGCCAGCAGTGAAGGGGTCCTAGCGGGGGGTTTTGAGCAGTACTTC.

This clone has just a few counts. The chain uses TRBV11-2 and TRBJ2-2; 11 bases are a match to TRBD1. V dropped 8 bases and J dropped 5; count of bases not matched to a gene: 1. CDR3 length equals 13 residues. Germline assignment: CDR1 SGHAT and CDR2 FQNNGV. CDR3 region: CASGTGGTGELFF. In DNA, the CDR3 is TGTGCCAGCGGGACAGGGGGGACCGGGGAGCTGTTTTTT. The full variable domain, completed using reference TRBV11-2 and TRBJ2-2, is EAGVAQSPRYKIIEKRQSVAFWCNPISGHATLYWYQQILGQGPKLLIQFQNNGVVDDSQLPKDRFSAERLKGVDSTLKIQPAKLEDSAVYLCASGTGGTGELFFGEGSRLTVL.

The chain has TRBV4-1 and TRBJ1-3; no definite D call. This CDR3 spans 14 amino acids. V was cut by 5 bases and J by 1 base, with 9 bases left in between. Germline CDR1 and CDR2: MGHRA and YSYEKL. CDR3 residues: CASSGQESGNTIYF. The CDR3 bases are TGCGCCAGCAGCGGCCAGGAATCTGGAAACACCATATATTTT.

This chain joins TRBV19 and TRBJ2-1; maybe TRBD1 (5 bases). CDR3 size: 14 residues. Trimming stripped 7 bases from V and 4 bases from J, with 14 bases between. Germline V lookup: CDR1 LNHDA, CDR2 SQIVND (reference sequence). CDR3 sequence (DNA): TGTGCCAGTAAGAACACGCAGGGATACAATGAGCAGTTCTTC. Amino acid sequence: CASKNTQGYNEQFF.

The V call is TRBV6-5, the J call TRBJ2-1; the D gene is possibly TRBD2 (5 bases). Germline V gives CDR1 MNHEY, CDR2 SVGAGI. V was trimmed by 6 bases and J by 9 bases, leaving 15 bases between them. The CDR3 length is 13 residues. The CDR3 protein is CASREVAIGEQFF. For the CDR3, the DNA is TGTGCCAGCAGGGAGGTAGCGATCGGTGAGCAGTTCTTC.

The rearrangement uses TRBV11-1 and TRBJ2-1; TRBD2 matches 11 bases. Germline CDR1 is SGHAT and CDR2 is FQDESV (reference sequence). The junction had 6 bases not matched to a gene; V was cut back by 2 bases and J by 0 bases. This CDR3 is 18 amino acids long. The CDR3 loop is CASSLRGLAGGSYNEQFF. For the CDR3, the DNA is TGTGCCAGCAGCTTACGTGGGCTAGCGGGGGGCTCCTACAATGAGCAGTTCTTC.

The chain employs TRBV19 and TRBJ1-1; a possible D gene is TRBD1 (6 bases). The germline V and J ends were trimmed by 1 base and 5 bases, with 14 bases remaining between them. Looked up from germline, CDR1 is LNHDA and CDR2 is SQIVND (reference sequence). The CDR3 is 15 residues long. CDR3: CASSIGTGRGTEAFF. The CDR3 DNA sequence: TGTGCCAGTAGTATAGGTACAGGGAGGGGGACTGAAGCTTTCTTT.

V and J are TRBV19 and TRBJ1-1; D perhaps matches TRBD1 (5 bases). The CDR3 contains 15 residues. V was pared by 6 bases and J by 0 bases, with 14 bases between. CDR1 and CDR2 (germline): LNHDA, SQIVND (reference sequence). The CDR3 DNA is TGTGCCAGTAGCGCTGGGGACGCCTTGAACACTGAAGCTTTCTTT. Protein: CASSAGDALNTEAFF.

The chain carries TRBV27 and TRBJ2-1; 10 bases are a match to TRBD2. Trimming removed 5 bases from V and 2 bases from J; junction bases left unmatched: 9. Germline V gene sequence: CDR1 MNHEY, CDR2 SMNVEV (reference sequence). The CDR3 loop spans 17 amino acids. The CDR3 nucleotides are TGTGCCAGCAGTACGCCGTCTAGCGGGGGCCCCTACAATGAGCAGTTCTTC. Its translation: CASSTPSSGGPYNEQFF.

The gene calls are TRBV2 and TRBJ2-3; D gene unclear. The germline CDR1 and CDR2 sequences are SNHLY and FYNNEI. The CDR3 extends over 12 amino acids. Trimming removed 3 bases from V and 8 bases from J, with 9 bases in between. CDR3 in amino acids: CASSEEMATQYF. The CDR3, as DNA: TGTGCCAGCAGTGAGGAAATGGCTACGCAGTATTTT.

The chain combines TRBV7-2 with TRBJ2-1; D perhaps matches TRBD2 (6 bases). V lost 3 bases, J lost 6 bases, and 6 bases lay in between. The CDR3 has 12 amino acids. Looked up from germline, CDR1 is SGHTA and CDR2 is FQGNSA. The CDR3 DNA sequence: TGTGCCAGCAGCTTGCGGGGCAATGAGCAGTTCTTC. Translation gives CASSLRGNEQFF. Full variable domain (outside the CDR3, taken from reference TRBV7-2 and TRBJ2-1): GAGVSQSPSNKVTEKGKDVELRCDPISGHTALYWYRQSLGQGLEFLIYFQGNSAPDKSGLPSDRFSAERTGGSVSTLTIQRTQQEDSAVYLCASSLRGNEQFFGPGTRLTVL.

The chain couples TRBV15 to TRBJ2-3, with 9 nucleotides matching TRBD1. The CDR3 consists of 17 residues. Germline lookup yields CDR1 LNHNV and CDR2 YYDKDF (reference sequence). The trim removed 1 base at V and 0 bases at J, leaving 5 bases unmatched. The CDR3 nucleotides are TGTGCCACCAGCAGAGGGGACAGGGCCATTAGCACAGATACGCAGTATTTT. This sequence encodes CATSRGDRAISTDTQYF.

The chain has TRBV5-1 and TRBJ1-2, with D hard to call. CDR3 length: 13 residues. Per the germline V gene, CDR1 is SGHRS and CDR2 is YFSETQ. V was cut by 3 bases and J by 5 bases, with 11 bases left in between. CDR3 residues: CASSSELAYGYTF. CDR3 DNA: TGCGCCAGCAGCTCGGAGTTAGCGTATGGCTACACCTTC.

This chain links TRBV5-1 with TRBJ1-4; D may be TRBD1 (5 bases). CDR1 is SGHRS and CDR2 is YFSETQ in the germline V gene. Trimming removed 0 bases at V and 7 bases at J, with 16 bases between. This CDR3 comprises 16 residues. In DNA form, the CDR3 reads TGCGCCAGCAGCTTGGGGACGACAGACGGTGGTGAAAAACTGTTTTTT. It yields the protein CASSLGTTDGGEKLFF. Supplemented by reference TRBV5-1 and TRBJ1-4, the full variable domain reads KAGVTQTPRYLIKTRGQQVTLSCSPISGHRSVSWYQQTPGQGLQFLFEYFSETQRNKGNFPGRFSGRQFSNSRSEMNVSTLELGDSALYLCASSLGTTDGGEKLFFGSGTQLSVL.

This rearrangement joins TRBV2 to TRBJ1-2, with D perhaps matching TRBD1 (5 bases). CDR3 length equals 15 residues. Trimming removed 6 bases at V and 8 bases at J, with 22 bases between. The germline V gene encodes CDR1 SNHLY and CDR2 FYNNEI. CDR3 sequence: CASRGRRFTDEGYTF. CDR3 bases: TGTGCCAGCAGGGGACGGCGGTTCACTGATGAGGGCTACACCTTC.

This chain joins TRBV5-4 and TRBJ1-1; D might be TRBD1 (5 bases). CDR1 and CDR2 from the germline V gene are SGHNT and YYREEE (reference sequence). CDR3 size: 15 residues. Trimming shortened V by 0 bases and J by 1 base, and 10 bases separated the two germline ends. CDR3 coding DNA: TGTGCCAGCAGCTTGGATAGGGACGGGAACACTGAAGCTTTCTTT. This translates into CASSLDRDGNTEAFF. The full variable domain, its missing parts supplied by reference TRBV5-4 and TRBJ1-1, is ETGVTQSPTHLIKTRGQQVTLRCSSQSGHNTVSWYQQALGQGPQFIFQYYREEENGRGNFPPRFSGLQFPNYSSELNVNALELDDSALYLCASSLDRDGNTEAFFGQGTRLTVV.